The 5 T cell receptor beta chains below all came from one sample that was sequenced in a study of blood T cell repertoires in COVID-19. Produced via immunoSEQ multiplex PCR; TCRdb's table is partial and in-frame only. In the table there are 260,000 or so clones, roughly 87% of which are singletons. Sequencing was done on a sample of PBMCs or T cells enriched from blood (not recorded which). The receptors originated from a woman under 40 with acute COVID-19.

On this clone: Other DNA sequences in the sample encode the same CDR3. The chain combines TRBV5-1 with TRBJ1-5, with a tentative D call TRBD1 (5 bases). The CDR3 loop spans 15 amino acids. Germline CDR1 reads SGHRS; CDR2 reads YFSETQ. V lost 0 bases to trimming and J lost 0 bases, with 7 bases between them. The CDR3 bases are TGCGCCAGCAGCTTGGGACAGTATAGCAATCAGCCCCAGCATTTT. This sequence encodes CASSLGQYSNQPQHF.

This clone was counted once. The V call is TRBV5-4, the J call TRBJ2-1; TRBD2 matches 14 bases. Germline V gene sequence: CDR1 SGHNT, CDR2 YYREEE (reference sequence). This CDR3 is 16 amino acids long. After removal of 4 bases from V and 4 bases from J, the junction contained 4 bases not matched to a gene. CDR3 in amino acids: CASSRGTSGGYNEQFF. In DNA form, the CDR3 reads TGTGCCAGCAGCCGCGGGACTAGCGGGGGATACAATGAGCAGTTCTTC.

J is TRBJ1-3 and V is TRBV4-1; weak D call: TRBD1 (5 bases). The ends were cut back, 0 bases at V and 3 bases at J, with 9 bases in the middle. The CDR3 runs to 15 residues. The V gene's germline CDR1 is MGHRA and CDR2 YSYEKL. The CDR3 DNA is TGCGCCAGCAGCCAAGATTCAGGGTATGGAAACACCATATATTTT. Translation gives CASSQDSGYGNTIYF.

The CDR3 DNA reads as TGTGCCAGCAAGGTACCGTCGGGGGAGGAAAAACTGTTTTTT. This codes for CASKVPSGEEKLFF. The chain combines TRBV28 with TRBJ1-4, with D perhaps matching TRBD1 (5 bases). Trimming pared 7 bases from V and 8 bases from J, leaving 17 bases between. The CDR3 totals 14 residues. Germline V gene lookup returns CDR1 MDHEN and CDR2 SYDVKM.

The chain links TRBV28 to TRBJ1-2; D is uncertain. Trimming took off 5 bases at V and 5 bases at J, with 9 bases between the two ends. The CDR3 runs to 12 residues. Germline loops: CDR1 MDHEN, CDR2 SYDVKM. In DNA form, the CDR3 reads TGTGCCAGCAGTAGTAGAAGATATGGCTACACCTTC. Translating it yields CASSSRRYGYTF.